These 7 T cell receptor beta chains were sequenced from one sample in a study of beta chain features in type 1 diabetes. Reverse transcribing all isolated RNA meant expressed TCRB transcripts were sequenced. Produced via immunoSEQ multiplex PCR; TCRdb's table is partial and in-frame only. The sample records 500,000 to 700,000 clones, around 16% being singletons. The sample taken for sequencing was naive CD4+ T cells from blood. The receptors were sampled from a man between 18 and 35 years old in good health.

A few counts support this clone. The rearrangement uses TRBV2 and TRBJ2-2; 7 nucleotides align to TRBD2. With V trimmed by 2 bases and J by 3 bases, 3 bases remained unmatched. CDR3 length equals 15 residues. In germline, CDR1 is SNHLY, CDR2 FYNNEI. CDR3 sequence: CASSEWTRYTGELFF. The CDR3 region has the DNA TGTGCCAGCAGTGAATGGACTAGGTACACCGGGGAGCTGTTTTTT.

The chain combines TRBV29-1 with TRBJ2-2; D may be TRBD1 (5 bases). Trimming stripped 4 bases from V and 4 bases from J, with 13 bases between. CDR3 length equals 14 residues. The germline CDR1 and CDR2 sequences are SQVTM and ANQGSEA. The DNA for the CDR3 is TGCAGCGTTGGGGGCCCCTCGGGCACCGGGGAGCTGTTTTTT. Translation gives CSVGGPSGTGELFF.

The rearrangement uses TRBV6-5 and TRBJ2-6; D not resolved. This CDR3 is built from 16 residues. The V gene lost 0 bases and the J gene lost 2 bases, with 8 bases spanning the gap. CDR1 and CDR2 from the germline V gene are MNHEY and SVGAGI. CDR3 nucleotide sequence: TGTGCCAGCAGTTACTCCTCACGGACTGGGGCCAACGTCCTGACTTTC. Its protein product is CASSYSSRTGANVLTF.

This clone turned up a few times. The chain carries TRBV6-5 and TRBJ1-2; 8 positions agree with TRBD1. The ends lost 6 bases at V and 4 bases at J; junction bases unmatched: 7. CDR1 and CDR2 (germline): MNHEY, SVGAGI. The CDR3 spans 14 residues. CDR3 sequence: CASSAGDRPYGYTF. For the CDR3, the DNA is TGTGCCAGCAGCGCCGGGGACAGGCCCTATGGCTACACCTTC.

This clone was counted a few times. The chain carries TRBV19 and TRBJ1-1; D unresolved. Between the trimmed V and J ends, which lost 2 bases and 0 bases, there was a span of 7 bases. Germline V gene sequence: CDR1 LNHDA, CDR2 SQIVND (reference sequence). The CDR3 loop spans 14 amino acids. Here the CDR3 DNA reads TGTGCCAGTAGTATAAGAGAAATGAACACTGAAGCTTTCTTT. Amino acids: CASSIREMNTEAFF.

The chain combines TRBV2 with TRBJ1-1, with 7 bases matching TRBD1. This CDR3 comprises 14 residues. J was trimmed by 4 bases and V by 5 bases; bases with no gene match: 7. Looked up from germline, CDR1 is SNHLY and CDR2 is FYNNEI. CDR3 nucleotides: TGTGCCAGCAGTCTCGACAGGGTCAGCACTGAAGCTTTCTTT. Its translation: CASSLDRVSTEAFF.

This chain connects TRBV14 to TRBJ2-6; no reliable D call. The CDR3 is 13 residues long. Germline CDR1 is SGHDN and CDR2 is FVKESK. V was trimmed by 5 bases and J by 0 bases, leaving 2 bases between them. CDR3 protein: CASSNSGANVLTF. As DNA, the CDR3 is TGTGCCAGCAGCAACTCTGGGGCCAACGTCCTGACTTTC.